The rows below give T cell receptor beta chains drawn from one sample of a study of blood T cell repertoires in COVID-19. Some clones are missing from TCRdb's copy, which holds only in-frame ones; the method was immunoSEQ multiplex PCR. The data contain roughly 180,000 clones, around 80% of them seen just once; the ten biggest clones take up about 7%. Sequencing input: peripheral blood. The receptors were gathered from a woman in her thirties or forties with COVID-19, enrolled during active disease. Both conserved end residues are part of each CDR3.

j_call | v_call | cdr3_aa
TRBJ1-4 | TRBV27 | CASSTGTGYEKLFF
TRBJ2-3 | TRBV2 | CASRKLAGTSTDTQYF
TRBJ1-5 | TRBV19 | CASSNTGDSNQPQHF
TRBJ1-5 | TRBV18 | CASSPGRDGQPQHF
TRBJ1-5 | TRBV11-1 | CASSLTGQSNQPQHF
TRBJ1-2 | TRBV6-6 | CASSLKPGIPYGYTF
TRBJ1-3 | TRBV2 | CASSDRGYTIYF
TRBJ1-1 | TRBV10-1 | CASSGGLINTEAFF
TRBJ2-7 | TRBV19 | CASSISTGSEEQYF
TRBJ2-3 | TRBV5-8 | CASSSGNTGGLVDTQYF
TRBJ1-1 | TRBV10-1 | CASTDAGGEAFF
TRBJ2-3 | TRBV2 | CASKDLNTDTQYF
TRBJ2-5 | TRBV27 | CASSLRGGQREIGETQYF
TRBJ2-7 | TRBV27 | CASSLDRQGPYEQYF
TRBJ2-5 | TRBV5-6 | CASSLERTGGQQETQYF
TRBJ1-2 | TRBV4-2 | CASTPEGRGGGYTF